These T cell receptor beta chains were read from a single sample in a study of siplizumab effects on memory and regulatory T cells. Repertoires were generated with immunoSEQ multiplex PCR, while TCRdb's copy carries only in-frame clones and drops some. The sample has 37,000 or so clones; around 90% are singletons. The material sequenced was naive CD4+ T cells sorted from blood. These receptors originate from a human donor in good health. Each CDR3 is given with its conserved first and last residue. The D gene is left open where the match is weak. Rows give clone size only sometimes, using once, few, many, or a class for an expanded clone.

v_call	cdr3_length	d_call	clone_size	j_call	cdr3_aa	cdr3_nt
TRBV5-1	15	NA	NA	TRBJ2-6	CASSLPLSGANVLTF	TGCGCCAGCAGCTTACCCCTCTCTGGGGCCAACGTCCTGACTTTC
TRBV28	14	TRBD1	NA	TRBJ1-1	CASRETGGSTEAFF	TGTGCCAGCAGAGAAACAGGGGGAAGCACTGAAGCTTTCTTT
TRBV7-9	17	NA	NA	TRBJ2-7	CASSNQLMGARTYEQYF	TGTGCCAGCAGCAATCAGCTTATGGGGGCGCGGACCTACGAGCAGTACTTC
TRBV5-4	16	NA	NA	TRBJ2-2	CASSLVSGAGTGELFF	TGTGCCAGCAGCTTGGTTTCAGGGGCGGGCACCGGGGAGCTGTTTTTT
TRBV28	14	NA	once	TRBJ1-2	CASRRWGGIPGYTF	TGTGCCAGCAGGCGCTGGGGGGGTATTCCTGGCTACACCTTC
TRBV25-1	14	NA	NA	TRBJ2-7	CASSEGGAGYEQYF	TGTGCCAGCAGTGAAGGTGGGGCCGGCTACGAGCAGTACTTC
TRBV11-3	13	NA	NA	TRBJ1-1	CASATGTNTEAFF	TGTGCCAGCGCAACCGGGACGAACACTGAAGCTTTCTTT
TRBV9	14	TRBD1	few	TRBJ2-5	CASSPGTVQETQYF	TGTGCCAGCAGCCCGGGGACAGTCCAAGAGACCCAGTACTTC
TRBV2	15	TRBD1	NA	TRBJ1-3	CASSGDRGTGNTIYF	TGTGCCAGCAGTGGGGACAGGGGGACTGGAAACACCATATATTTT
TRBV5-1	17	NA	NA	TRBJ2-6	CASSLVGVSSGANVLTF	TGCGCCAGCAGCTTGGTGGGGGTGAGCTCTGGGGCCAACGTCCTGACTTTC
TRBV5-1	15	NA	NA	TRBJ1-6	CASSLAPADDSPLHF	TGCGCCAGCAGCTTGGCTCCAGCAGATGATTCACCCCTCCACTTT
TRBV11-3	13	NA	once	TRBJ1-1	CASSANTGTEAFF	TGTGCCAGCAGCGCCAACACAGGAACTGAAGCTTTCTTT
TRBV4-2	12	TRBD2	NA	TRBJ2-3	CASSQASGRPYF	TGTGCCAGCAGCCAAGCGAGCGGGAGGCCGTATTTT
TRBV7-7	13	NA	NA	TRBJ2-2	CASSSRWTGELFF	TGTGCCAGCAGCTCCCGGTGGACCGGGGAGCTGTTTTTT
TRBV27	13	NA	NA	TRBJ1-1	CASTGRMNTEAFF	TGTGCCAGCACTGGACGGATGAACACTGAAGCTTTCTTT
TRBV5-1	14	TRBD1	NA	TRBJ2-3	CASSFGQGQDTQYF	TGCGCCAGCAGCTTCGGACAGGGTCAAGATACGCAGTATTTT
TRBV7-6	16	NA	NA	TRBJ1-2	CASSPRDGSVDYGYTF	TGTGCCAGCAGCCCACGGGACGGGAGTGTAGACTATGGCTACACCTTC